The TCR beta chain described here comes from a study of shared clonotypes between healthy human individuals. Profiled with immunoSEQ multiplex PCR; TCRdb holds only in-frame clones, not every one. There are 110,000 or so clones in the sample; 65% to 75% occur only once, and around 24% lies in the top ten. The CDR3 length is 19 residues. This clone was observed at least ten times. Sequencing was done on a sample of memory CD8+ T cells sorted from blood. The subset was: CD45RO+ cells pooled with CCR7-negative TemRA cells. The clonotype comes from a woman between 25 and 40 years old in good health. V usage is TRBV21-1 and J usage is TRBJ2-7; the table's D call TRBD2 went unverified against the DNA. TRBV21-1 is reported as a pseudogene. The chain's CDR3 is CASSKKNLAGEVISGEQYF. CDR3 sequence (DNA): TGTGCCAGCAGCAAAAAGAATCTAGCGGGAGAAGTAATCTCGGGGGAGCAGTACTTC.